The 5 T cell receptor beta chains reported below all come from one sample, sequenced in a study of cytomegalovirus exposure and HLA in healthy donors. Researchers ran the PCR with 60 Vbeta and 13 Jbeta primers. The method was immunoSEQ multiplex PCR; TCRdb's version includes in-frame clones alone and lacks a portion of them. The table records 150,000 to 200,000 clones, about three quarters of them present only once. The specimen sequenced was PBMCs. The source is a man between 25 and 39 years old in good health and CMV-seropositive.

In the case of this clone: The sample contains more than one DNA sequence encoding this CDR3. CDR3 nucleotide sequence: TGTGCCAGCAGTTTTGGCGGCCTTGGACTAGCGGCCACAGATACGCAGTATTTT. Protein product: CASSFGGLGLAATDTQYF. The chain employs TRBV28 and TRBJ2-3; TRBD2 agrees at 10 bases. The CDR3 is 18 residues long. Germline CDR1 is MDHEN and CDR2 is SYDVKM. The J segment lost 2 bases and the V segment lost 3 bases, leaving 11 bases of the junction unmatched.

The J gene is TRBJ2-7, the V gene TRBV28; 10 bases match TRBD1. Germline loops: CDR1 MDHEN, CDR2 SYDVKM. This CDR3 is built from 14 residues. The V segment lost 2 bases and the J segment 13 bases; nucleotides outside the gene matches: 11. The CDR3 nucleotides are TGTGCCAGCAGTTTAGACGCAGGACAGGGGGAGGAATACTTC. Its protein product is CASSLDAGQGEEYF.

The chain has TRBV30 and TRBJ2-3, with TRBD2 as a possible D gene (6 bases). Germline loops: CDR1 GTSNPN, CDR2 SVGIG (reference sequence). The CDR3 runs to 13 residues. V lost 3 bases to trimming and J lost 2 bases, with 9 bases between them. CDR3 nucleotides: TGTGCCTGGAGCGCGGGGTCCACAGATACGCAGTATTTT. It yields the protein CAWSAGSTDTQYF.

This clone was observed a few times. The gene calls are TRBV12-5 and TRBJ2-1; 14 bases fit TRBD2. Germline V CDR1 and CDR2: LGHNT, FRNRAP. The CDR3 runs 16 residues. With V trimmed by 4 bases and J by 6 bases, 5 bases remained unmatched. In DNA, the CDR3 is TGTGCTAGTGGTTGGCCCGGGACTAGCGGGAGCAATGAGCAGTTCTTC. Amino acids: CASGWPGTSGSNEQFF.

The chain has TRBV19 and TRBJ1-2; TRBD1 matches at 8 bases. The CDR3 extends over 16 amino acids. Trimming cost V 0 bases and J 4 bases; bases outside gene matches: 7. Germline V gives CDR1 LNHDA, CDR2 SQIVND (reference sequence). CDR3 nucleotides: TGTGCCAGTAGTATAGATCATTGGACAGGGTTCTATGGCTACACCTTC. Its protein product is CASSIDHWTGFYGYTF.